This T cell receptor beta chain was recovered during a study of OX40 agonist ivuxolimab in advanced cancers. Study details: An anti-OX40 (CD134) antibody with agonistic activity, ivuxolimab, was administered to patients. Ivuxolimab, which patients received intravenously every 2 weeks, was dosed at 0.01 to 10 mg/kg.

This clone rates as medium-sized. Its cognate antigen is unknown. Profiling relied on immunoSEQ multiplex PCR, and the TCRdb table lists in-frame clones only, not all of them. Of tens of thousands of clones detected, around four fifths appear once; the ten largest clones hold 1.5% to 2%. Autoimmune disease history or systemic immunosuppression meant exclusion. V was clipped by 4 bases and J by 4 bases, with 17 bases between them. In germline, CDR1 is WNHNN, CDR2 SYGVQD (reference sequence). The CDR3 contains 15 residues. General study results and limits: Among some nonresponders, normalized T-cell clonal expansion was also low.

The gene calls are TRBV10-1 and TRBJ2-7; D is perhaps TRBD2 (5 bases). Specimen: CD4+ or CD8+ T cells sorted from blood, collected in a trial of the OX40 agonist ivuxolimab. The origin of this receptor is an adult with an advanced solid tumor such as melanoma, head and neck, liver or kidney cancer. The CDR3: CASSVGGATGYEQYF. The DNA for the CDR3 is TGCGCCAGCAGTGTCGGAGGAGCAACGGGTTACGAGCAGTACTTC.